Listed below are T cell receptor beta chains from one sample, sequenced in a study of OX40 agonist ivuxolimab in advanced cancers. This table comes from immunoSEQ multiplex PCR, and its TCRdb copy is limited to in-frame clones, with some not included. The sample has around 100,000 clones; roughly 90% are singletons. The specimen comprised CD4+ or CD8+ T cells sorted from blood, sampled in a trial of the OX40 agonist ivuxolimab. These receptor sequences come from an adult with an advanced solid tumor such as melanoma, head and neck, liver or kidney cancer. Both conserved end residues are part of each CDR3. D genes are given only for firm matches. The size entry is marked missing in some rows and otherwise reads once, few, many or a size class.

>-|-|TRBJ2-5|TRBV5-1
CASSLGAGGVGETQYF
TGCGCCAGCAGCTTAGGCGCCGGGGGCGTGGGAGAGACCCAGTACTTC
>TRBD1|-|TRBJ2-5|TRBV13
CASSSPLDREETQYF
TGTGCCAGCAGCTCCCCCCTGGACAGGGAGGAGACCCAGTACTTC
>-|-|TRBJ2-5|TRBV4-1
CASSQDRSGLQETQYF
TGCGCCAGCAGCCAAGATAGATCAGGGCTCCAAGAGACCCAGTACTTC
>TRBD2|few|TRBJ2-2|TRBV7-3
CASSPRLAAQGTGELFF
TGTGCCAGCAGCCCCAGACTAGCGGCCCAGGGGACCGGGGAGCTGTTTTTT
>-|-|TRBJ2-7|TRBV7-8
CASSFEIVYQYEQYF
TGTGCCAGCAGCTTTGAAATAGTTTACCAGTACGAGCAGTACTTC
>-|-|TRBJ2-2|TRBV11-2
CASSFYGDTGELFF
TGTGCCAGCAGCTTTTATGGCGACACCGGGGAGCTGTTTTTT
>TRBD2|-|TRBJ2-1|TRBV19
CASSSLAGVSYNEQFF
TGTGCCAGTAGTTCCCTAGCGGGAGTCTCCTACAATGAGCAGTTCTTC
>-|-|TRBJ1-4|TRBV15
CATSRDGGRANEKLFF
TGTGCCACCAGCAGAGACGGGGGGCGGGCTAATGAAAAACTGTTTTTT
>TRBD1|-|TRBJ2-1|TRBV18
CASSLGQAGDEQFF
TGTGCCAGCTCACTCGGACAGGCAGGCGATGAGCAGTTCTTC
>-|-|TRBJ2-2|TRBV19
CASSTKGPFPGELFF
TGTGCCAGTAGTACTAAGGGGCCGTTTCCCGGGGAGCTGTTTTTT
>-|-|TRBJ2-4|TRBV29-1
CSAALDLAKNIQYF
TGCAGCGCCGCACTAGATTTAGCCAAAAACATTCAGTACTTC
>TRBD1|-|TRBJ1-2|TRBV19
CASSRTGHLGGYTF
TGTGCCAGTAGTCGGACAGGGCACCTCGGGGGCTACACCTTC
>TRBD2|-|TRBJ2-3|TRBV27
CASSGLAGDLTQYF
TGTGCCAGCTCAGGACTAGCGGGGGACTTGACGCAGTATTTT
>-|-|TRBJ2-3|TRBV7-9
CASSLVGGHTDTQYF
TGTGCCAGCAGCTTAGTCGGGGGGCACACAGATACGCAGTATTTT
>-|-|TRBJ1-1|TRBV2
CASSESPRDKAFF
TGTGCCAGCAGTGAAAGCCCCCGCGATAAAGCTTTCTTT
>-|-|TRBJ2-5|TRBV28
CASSLFSWGQGKTQYF
TGTGCCAGCAGTTTATTTTCCTGGGGTCAGGGGAAGACCCAGTACTTC
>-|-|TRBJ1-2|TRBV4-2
CASSQVAGAVSRYTF
TGTGCCAGCAGCCAAGTAGCGGGGGCAGTTAGTCGCTACACCTTC
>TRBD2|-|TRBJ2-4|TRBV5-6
CASSQGLAGSNIQYF
TGTGCCAGCAGCCAGGGACTAGCGGGATCAAACATTCAGTACTTC
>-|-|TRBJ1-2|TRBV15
CATSRERQGLGNYGYTF
TGTGCCACCAGCAGAGAGAGGCAGGGTTTGGGTAACTATGGCTACACCTTC
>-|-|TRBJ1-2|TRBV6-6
CASSYDGGSGYTF
TGTGCCAGCAGTTACGACGGAGGCTCTGGCTACACCTTC
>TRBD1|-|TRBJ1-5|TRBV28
CASSTLQGAGNQPQHF
TGTGCCAGCAGTACCTTACAGGGGGCTGGCAATCAGCCCCAGCATTTT
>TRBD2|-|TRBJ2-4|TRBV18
CASSPLSGSATKNIQYF
TGTGCCAGCTCCCCCCTTAGCGGGTCAGCAACCAAAAACATTCAGTACTTC
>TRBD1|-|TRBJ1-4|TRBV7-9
CASSLDRAGEKLFF
TGTGCCAGCAGCCTGGACAGGGCGGGTGAAAAACTGTTTTTT
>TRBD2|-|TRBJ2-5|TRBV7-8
CASSFLGRTSGRERNPRETQYF
TGTGCCAGCAGCTTTCTGGGAAGGACTAGCGGGAGAGAGCGCAATCCCCGAGAGACCCAGTACTTC
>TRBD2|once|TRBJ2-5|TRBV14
CASSQEEAGLAGGETQYF
TGTGCCAGCAGCCAAGAAGAGGCGGGGCTAGCGGGAGGAGAGACCCAGTACTTC
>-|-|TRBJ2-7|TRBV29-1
CSVRLGAGYEQYF
TGCAGCGTTCGTTTGGGGGCCGGTTACGAGCAGTACTTC
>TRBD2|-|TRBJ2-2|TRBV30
CAWRRREAYYGELFF
TGTGCCTGGAGGAGGCGGGAGGCCTATTACGGGGAGCTGTTTTTT
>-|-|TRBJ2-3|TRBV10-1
CASSEGRSTDTQYF
TGCGCCAGCAGTGAGGGACGGAGCACAGATACGCAGTATTTT
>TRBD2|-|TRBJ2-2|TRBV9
CASSVTSGGNTGELFF
TGTGCCAGCAGCGTTACTAGCGGGGGGAACACCGGGGAGCTGTTTTTT
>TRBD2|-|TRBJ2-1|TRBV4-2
CASSQGAGGRGPYNEQFF
TGTGCCAGCAGCCAGGGAGCGGGGGGGCGGGGACCCTACAATGAGCAGTTCTTC
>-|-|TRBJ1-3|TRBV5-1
CASSSTGFGGNTIYF
TGCGCCAGCAGCAGCACGGGGTTCGGTGGAAACACCATATATTTT
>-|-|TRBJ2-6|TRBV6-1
CASSGRVRSGANVLTF
TGTGCCAGCAGTGGGCGGGTCCGCTCTGGGGCCAACGTCCTGACTTTC
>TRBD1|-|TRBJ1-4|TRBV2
CASSGGTANEKLFF
TGTGCCAGCAGTGGTGGGACAGCTAATGAAAAACTGTTTTTT
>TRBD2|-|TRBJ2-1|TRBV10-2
CASSFLAGGYNEQFF
TGCGCCAGCAGCTTCCTAGCGGGAGGATACAATGAGCAGTTCTTC
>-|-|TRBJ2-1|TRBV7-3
CASTTGPYNEQFF
TGTGCCAGTACGACAGGACCCTACAATGAGCAGTTCTTC
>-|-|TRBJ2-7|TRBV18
CASSPRATYEQYF
TGTGCCAGCTCACCACGCGCGACCTACGAGCAGTACTTC
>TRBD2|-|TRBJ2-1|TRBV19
CASEGGSSGEQFF
TGTGCCAGTGAGGGAGGGAGTTCCGGTGAGCAGTTCTTC
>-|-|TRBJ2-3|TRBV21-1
CASSKGNRGPDTQYF
TGTGCCAGCAGCAAAGGAAACAGGGGGCCAGATACGCAGTATTTT
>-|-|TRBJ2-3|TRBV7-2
CASSLSGRDVMDF
TGTGCCAGCAGCTTATCTGGACGAGACGTAATGGATTTT
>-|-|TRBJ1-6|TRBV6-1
CASSQNRESPLHF
TGTGCCAGCAGCCAAAACAGGGAATCACCCCTCCACTTT